One sample yielded the 13 T cell receptor beta chains listed below, sequenced in a study of Graves' ophthalmopathy and Graves' hyperthyroidism. For repertoire sequencing, the TCR beta CDR3 regions were amplified from RNA transcripts. Scientists carried out first-round RT-PCR using HTBI primers and then a second-round multiplex PCR. From the multiplex PCR reads, TCRdb called clonotypes with MiXCR, one entry per CDR3 protein. The repertoire has more than 550,000 distinct CDR3 sequences, roughly two fifths of them found once; the top ten carry about 3.3%. The sequenced material came from peripheral blood. These receptors were obtained from an adult man with Graves' ophthalmopathy.

A word on this clonotype: Sequence at one end of the junction differs from germline and may be a read error. The chain has TRBV12-3 or TRBV12-4 and TRBJ1-6; weak D call: TRBD1 (6 bases). The length of the CDR3 is 13 residues. CDR3 sequence: CTSRAGTYGPLHF. The CDR3, as DNA: TGTACCAGCAGAGCCGGGACATATGGGCCCCTCCACTTT.

The rearrangement uses TRBV29-1 and TRBJ1-6; TRBD1 might be the D (5 bases). Germline V gene data show CDR1 as SQVTM and CDR2 as ANQGSEA. The CDR3 length is 12 residues. Trimming took 5 bases from V and 8 from J, leaving 10 bases between them. CDR3 DNA: TGCAGCGTTCGGCAGGGTTATTCACCCCTCCACTTT. As protein: CSVRQGYSPLHF.

In this sample, this clonotype turned up many times. The rearrangement uses TRBV29-1 and TRBJ2-2, with TRBD2 identical over 11 bases. CDR3 length: 14 amino acids. Trimming at V came to 6 bases and at J to 2 bases, leaving 2 bases not matched to a gene. Germline V gives CDR1 SQVTM, CDR2 ANQGSEA. The CDR3 loop reads CSVTSGTNTGELFF. CDR3 DNA: TGCAGCGTGACTAGCGGGACAAACACCGGGGAGCTGTTTTTT.

This clonotype was counted ten times or more. The CDR3: CASSLDRRGEKLFF. In nucleotides, the CDR3 is TGTGCCAGCAGCCTGGACAGGCGAGGGGAAAAACTGTTTTTT. This chain connects TRBV9 to TRBJ1-4, with 7 bases fitting TRBD1. V was clipped by 4 bases and J by 8 bases; unmatched bases: 8. Per germline, CDR1 SGDLS and CDR2 YYNGEE. This CDR3 contains 14 residues.

The CDR3 region is CSVERGSQETQYF. DNA of the CDR3: TGCAGCGTTGAAAGGGGGAGTCAAGAGACCCAGTACTTC. The chain uses TRBV29-1 and TRBJ2-5; a weak D match, TRBD1 (6 bases). V was shortened by 2 bases and J by 2 bases, with 9 bases between the two germline ends. The CDR3 contains 13 residues. The germline V gene has CDR1 SQVTM and CDR2 ANQGSEA.

The chain employs TRBV7-8 and TRBJ1-1; the D is unclear. Germline CDR1 reads SGHVS; CDR2 reads FQNEAQ. Trimming pared 8 bases from V and 1 base from J, leaving 14 bases between. CDR3 length: 14 residues. The CDR3 DNA follows: TGTGCCAGCTCACCACAGCGACGGAACACTGAAGCTTTCTTT. Translation gives CASSPQRRNTEAFF.

The rearrangement links TRBV7-9 to TRBJ1-2; perhaps TRBD1 as D (5 bases). Germline assignment: CDR1 SEHNR and CDR2 FQNEAQ (reference sequence). Trimming took 7 bases from V and 5 from J, leaving 14 bases between them. The CDR3 spans 13 residues. The CDR3 loop is CASTHWDDYGYTF. CDR3 coding DNA: TGTGCCAGCACCCACTGGGACGATTATGGCTACACCTTC.

This clonotype was picked up a small number of times. The chain is built from TRBV10-3 and TRBJ2-7, with TRBD2 identical over 7 bases. The germline CDR1 and CDR2 sequences are ENHRY and SYGVKD. V gave up 10 bases and J gave up 1 base; unmatched junction bases: 13. CDR3 size: 15 residues. This chain's CDR3 is CASRPLRGSSYEQYF. The CDR3 DNA sequence: TGTGCCAGCAGGCCTTTGCGCGGGAGTTCCTACGAGCAGTACTTC.

V and J are TRBV25-1 and TRBJ1-4; 10 nucleotides line up with TRBD1. V lost 6 bases, J lost 1 base, and 2 bases stayed unmatched. The CDR3 contains 15 residues. Germline V gene sequence: CDR1 MGHDK, CDR2 SYGVNS. CDR3 amino acids: CASSRDRGTNEKLFF. The DNA of the CDR3 is TGTGCCAGCAGCCGGGACAGGGGAACTAATGAAAAACTGTTTTTT.

The rearrangement links TRBV29-1 to TRBJ2-5; either TRBD1 or TRBD2 may supply D (5 bases each). The CDR3 has 15 residues. From germline, CDR1 is SQVTM and CDR2 ANQGSEA. The V gene lost 3 bases and the J gene lost 9 bases, with 23 bases spanning the gap. CDR3 in amino acids: CSVDYRRRGPQPQYF. CDR3 nucleotide sequence: TGCAGCGTTGACTACAGGAGGCGAGGACCTCAGCCCCAGTACTTC.

This clonotype was seen repeatedly, ten times or more. This chain links TRBV27 with TRBJ1-2, with a possible D match to TRBD1 (6 bases). V dropped 2 bases and J dropped 4 bases, with 14 bases sitting between them. This CDR3 is built from 15 residues. Per germline, CDR1 MNHEY and CDR2 SMNVEV (reference sequence). The CDR3 bases are TGTGCCAGCAGTTTACATAGGACAGTAACCTATGGCTACACCTTC. Translation gives CASSLHRTVTYGYTF.

Note on this clonotype: The junction does not match germline at one end; this may be a read error. This rearrangement joins TRBV2 to TRBJ2-7, with a weak D call TRBD2 (5 bases). CDR3 length: 12 residues. CDR1 and CDR2 (germline): SNHLY, FYNNEI. CDR3 in amino acids: CASRESANEQHF. The CDR3 coding sequence is TGTGCCTCCCGGGAAAGTGCCAACGAGCAGCACTTC.

The chain joins TRBV11-2 to TRBJ2-7; 8 bases fit TRBD2. Germline V gives CDR1 SGHAT, CDR2 FQNNGV. This CDR3 is built from 16 residues. Trimming cost V 5 bases and J 9 bases; bases outside gene matches: 18. This chain's CDR3 is CASSEERGTYTDTQYF. The CDR3, as DNA: TGTGCCAGCAGCGAAGAGCGGGGGACTTACACAGATACGCAGTACTTC.